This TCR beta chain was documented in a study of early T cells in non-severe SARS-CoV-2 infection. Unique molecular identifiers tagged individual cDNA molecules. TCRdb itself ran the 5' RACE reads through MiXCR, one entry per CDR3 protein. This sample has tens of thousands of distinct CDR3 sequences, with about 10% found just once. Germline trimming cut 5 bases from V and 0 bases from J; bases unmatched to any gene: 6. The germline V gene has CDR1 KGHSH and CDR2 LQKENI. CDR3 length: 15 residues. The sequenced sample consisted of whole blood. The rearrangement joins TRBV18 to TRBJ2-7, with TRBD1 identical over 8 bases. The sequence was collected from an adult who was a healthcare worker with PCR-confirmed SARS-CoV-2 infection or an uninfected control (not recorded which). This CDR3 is CASSATGGFSYEQYF. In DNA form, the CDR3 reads TGTGCCAGCTCAGCCACAGGGGGTTTCTCCTACGAGCAGTACTTC.